Listed below are T cell receptor beta chains from one sample, sequenced in a study of patients and donors after allogeneic stem cell transplantation. TCRdb itself ran the RT-PCR reads through MiXCR, one entry per CDR3 protein. This sample has 150,000 to 200,000 distinct CDR3 sequences; 41% occur once, and the top ten carry 33%. Material for sequencing was blood, either unsorted or a sorted T cell fraction (not recorded which). All receptors come from a human donor who was either an allogeneic HSCT recipient or a stem cell or donor lymphocyte infusion donor (not recorded which). It is not recorded whose cells these are; they may come from a transplant donor. The CDR3 runs from the conserved cysteine through the conserved F or W. D genes are given only for firm matches. For some rows the clone size is stated as once, few or many, or as a class when expanded; others skip it.

>TRBV7-9|TRBJ2-1|.|.
CASSLAPGYNEQFF
TGTGCCAGCAGCTTAGCACCAGGATACAATGAGCAGTTCTTC
>TRBV7-2|TRBJ1-5|few|.
CASSFPGAGEPQHF
TGTGCCAGCAGCTTCCCCGGGGCGGGGGAGCCCCAGCATTTT
>TRBV7-8|TRBJ1-3|.|.
CASSLGGTSGGGNTIYF
TGTGCCAGCAGCTTAGGTGGGACCTCCGGGGGAGGAAACACCATATATTTT
>TRBV7-2|TRBJ1-2|few|TRBD1
CASSLGGTARNYGYTF
TGTGCCAGCAGCTTAGGTGGGACAGCGCGCAACTATGGCTACACCTTC
>TRBV27|TRBJ1-1|few|.
CASSLYRRVGTEAFF
TGTGCCAGCAGTTTATATCGCAGGGTAGGGACTGAAGCTTTCTTT
>TRBV6-1|TRBJ1-1|.|.
CASSDGWSGTEAFF
TGTGCCAGCAGTGACGGCTGGTCCGGCACTGAAGCTTTCTTT
>TRBV5-4|TRBJ2-2|few|TRBD2
CASSLSGRATGELFF
TGTGCCAGCAGCTTGAGCGGGAGAGCCACCGGGGAGCTGTTTTTT
>TRBV27|TRBJ2-1|few|TRBD1
CASSQGAGNEQFF
TGTGCCAGCAGTCAGGGGGCGGGCAATGAGCAGTTCTTC
>TRBV29-1|TRBJ2-5|few|TRBD2
CSVGTTKETQYF
TGCAGCGTCGGGACTACCAAAGAGACCCAGTACTTC
>TRBV4-3|TRBJ1-2|few|.
CASSQDWDLIYGYTF
TGCGCCAGCAGCCAAGACTGGGACCTTATCTATGGCTACACCTTC
>TRBV11-1|TRBJ2-7|.|.
CASSLTVRDEQYF
TGTGCCAGCAGCTTAACTGTCAGGGACGAGCAGTACTTC
>TRBV7-9|TRBJ1-1|.|TRBD1
CASSLGGTGTFF
TGTGCCAGCAGCTTAGGCGGGACAGGGACTTTCTTT
>TRBV6-2/TRBV6-3|TRBJ1-1|few|.
CASEKMGVHEAFF
TGTGCCAGCGAGAAAATGGGGGTTCATGAAGCTTTCTTT
>TRBV6-2/TRBV6-3|TRBJ1-1|.|.
CASTWAVNTEAFF
TGTGCCAGCACCTGGGCCGTGAACACTGAAGCTTTCTTT
>TRBV29-1|TRBJ1-2|few|TRBD1
CSVEDRQGGDYGYTF
TGCAGCGTTGAAGATCGGCAGGGGGGTGACTATGGCTACACCTTC
>TRBV27|TRBJ2-7|few|.
CASSLSVASVSYEQYF
TGTGCCAGCAGTTTATCGGTCGCATCAGTCTCCTACGAGCAGTACTTC
>TRBV9|TRBJ2-7|once|.
CASSVEGGSYEQYF
TGTGCCAGCAGCGTAGAGGGGGGCTCCTACGAGCAGTACTTC
>TRBV7-2|TRBJ2-2|once|TRBD2
CASSSPISGGHTGELFF
TGTGCCAGCAGCTCCCCGATAAGCGGGGGGCACACCGGGGAGCTGTTTTTT
>TRBV27|TRBJ1-1|few|TRBD1
CASSPKGAYTEAFF
TGTGCCAGCAGTCCTAAGGGGGCTTACACTGAAGCTTTCTTT
>TRBV7-2|TRBJ2-3|.|.
CASSKTGLSTDTQYF
TGTGCCAGCAGCAAGACTGGGCTTAGCACAGATACGCAGTATTTT
>TRBV11-3|TRBJ2-2|few|.
CASSINPTATNTGELFF
TGTGCCAGCAGCATTAACCCGACAGCGACGAACACCGGGGAGCTGTTTTTT
>TRBV7-2|TRBJ1-5|.|.
CASSKKPIQPQHF
TGTGCCAGCAGTAAAAAGCCAATTCAGCCCCAGCATTTT
>TRBV24-1|TRBJ2-3|.|.
CATGTGYGDTQYF
TGTGCCACCGGCACAGGGTACGGAGATACGCAGTATTTT
>TRBV4-1|TRBJ2-5|.|TRBD2
CASSQDPPSGIQETQYF
TGCGCCAGCAGCCAAGACCCCCCTAGCGGGATACAAGAGACCCAGTACTTC
>TRBV7-6|TRBJ1-3|few|TRBD1
CASSVNRGKGNTIYF
TGTGCCAGCAGCGTTAACAGGGGGAAAGGAAACACCATATATTTT
>TRBV7-9|TRBJ2-1|.|.
CASSLEIGLLKNNEQFF
TGTGCCAGCAGCTTAGAGATAGGGCTTCTGAAAAACAATGAGCAGTTCTTC
>TRBV10-3|TRBJ2-7|once|TRBD2
CAISAGTSGMDEQYF
TGTGCCATCAGTGCTGGGACTAGCGGGATGGACGAGCAGTACTTC
>TRBV7-2|TRBJ1-1|.|TRBD1
CASSNRGLIENTEAFF
TGTGCCAGCAGCAACAGGGGGCTTATCGAGAACACTGAAGCTTTCTTT
>TRBV6-6|TRBJ2-7|.|TRBD2
CASTRGGLLDYEQYF
TGTGCCAGCACCCGGGGGGGACTACTAGACTACGAGCAGTACTTC
>TRBV3-1|TRBJ2-3|.|.
CASSLRSSTDTQYF
TGTGCCAGCAGCCTCAGGAGTAGCACAGATACGCAGTATTTT
>TRBV28|TRBJ2-7|.|.
CASSSPSESAYEQYF
TGTGCCAGCAGTTCCCCCTCGGAGTCGGCCTACGAGCAGTACTTC
>TRBV12-3/TRBV12-4|TRBJ2-1|.|.
CASSLATSYGEQFF
TGTGCCAGCAGTTTAGCAACTAGTTATGGTGAGCAGTTCTTC
>TRBV12-3/TRBV12-4|TRBJ1-4|.|.
CASSPVGNEKLFF
TGTGCCAGCAGTCCTGTAGGTAATGAAAAACTGTTTTTT
>TRBV6-6|TRBJ1-1|few|TRBD1
CASSYPWTGENTEAFF
TGTGCCAGCAGCTACCCCTGGACAGGCGAGAACACTGAAGCTTTCTTT
>TRBV12-3/TRBV12-4|TRBJ1-1|many|.
CASSLGPVGAFF
TGTGCCAGCAGTTTAGGCCCTGTGGGTGCTTTCTTT
>TRBV27|TRBJ2-3|.|TRBD2
CASRWREGADTQYF
TGTGCCAGCAGATGGCGGGAGGGTGCGGATACGCAGTATTTT
>TRBV13|TRBJ1-1|.|TRBD1
CASRPGQGCWTEAFF
TGTGCCAGCAGGCCGGGACAGGGGTGTTGGACTGAAGCTTTCTTT
>TRBV4-2|TRBJ2-3|few|.
CASSQDTDGGAAFTDTQYF
TGTGCCAGCAGCCAAGATACGGATGGGGGAGCGGCCTTCACAGATACGCAGTATTTT
>TRBV5-1|TRBJ2-2|.|.
CASSLWDNTGELFF
TGCGCCAGCAGCCTATGGGATAACACCGGGGAGCTGTTTTTT
>TRBV4-3|TRBJ2-1|.|.
CASSQAWELANEQFF
TGCGCCAGCAGCCAAGCCTGGGAACTTGCGAATGAGCAGTTCTTC
>TRBV6-5|TRBJ2-1|few|.
CASSYGRGLPLRRGEQFF
TGTGCCAGCAGTTACGGGAGGGGGCTACCCCTCCGACGGGGGGAGCAGTTCTTC
>TRBV12-3/TRBV12-4|TRBJ1-1|many|TRBD1
CASSRGGGTEAFF
TGTGCCAGCAGCAGGGGGGGAGGCACTGAAGCTTTCTTT
>TRBV2|TRBJ2-1|.|.
CASSEGTRLEQFF
TGTGCCAGCAGTGAAGGGACACGACTTGAGCAGTTCTTC
>TRBV7-2|TRBJ2-2|.|TRBD2
CASSLLAGADGELFF
TGTGCCAGCAGCTTACTTGCGGGAGCGGACGGGGAGCTGTTTTTT
>TRBV20-1|TRBJ1-2|many|TRBD1
CSAGQGSGYTF
TGCAGTGCTGGACAGGGTTCGGGCTACACCTTC
>TRBV28|TRBJ2-7|.|.
CASSLSAGRSHEQYF
TGTGCCAGCAGTTTATCGGCAGGGAGATCCCACGAGCAGTACTTC
>TRBV21-1|TRBJ1-1|.|.
CASSKYHGPGHTYPTEAFF
TGTGCCAGCAGCAAGTACCACGGTCCGGGACACACTTACCCCACTGAAGCTTTCTTT
>TRBV4-2|TRBJ1-1|few|.
CASSQERVFVRGPEAFF
TGTGCCAGCAGCCAAGAACGTGTCTTTGTGCGGGGGCCTGAAGCTTTCTTT
>TRBV12-3/TRBV12-4|TRBJ1-6|.|TRBD1
CASRGDRGQYSPLHF
TGTGCCAGCAGGGGGGACAGGGGGCAGTATTCACCCCTCCACTTT
>TRBV7-6|TRBJ1-1|.|.
CASSLAGHVLNTEAFF
TGTGCCAGCAGCTTAGCTGGGCACGTCTTGAACACTGAAGCTTTCTTT
>TRBV5-1|TRBJ2-1|.|.
CASSLRPSSYNEQFF
TGCGCCAGCAGCTTGCGACCGAGCTCCTACAATGAGCAGTTCTTC
>TRBV6-5|TRBJ1-1|few|.
CASSYSGEASEAFF
TGTGCCAGCAGTTACTCGGGGGAAGCGTCTGAAGCTTTCTTT
>TRBV7-3|TRBJ2-1|.|.
CASSPTGGAGDHEQFF
TGTGCCAGCAGCCCGACGGGGGGCGCAGGGGATCATGAGCAGTTCTTC
>TRBV13|TRBJ2-2|few|TRBD2
CASSLSPPLAGGSGELFF
TGTGCCAGCAGCTTATCACCCCCCCTAGCGGGAGGGTCCGGGGAGCTGTTTTTT